This T cell receptor beta chain comes out of a study of graft-versus-host responses after intestinal transplantation. The wider study: Transplants given to recipients were multivisceral, liver-intestinal, or isolated intestinal. Every recipient had anti-thymocyte globulin induction and around 3 years of tacrolimus plus steroids.

Clones were read by immunoSEQ multiplex PCR, and TCRdb kept only the in-frame ones, dropping some. The sample holds some 120,000 clones; approximately 90% are singletons and the top ten take 0.18%. The CDR3 has 17 amino acids. Looked up from germline, CDR1 is SEHNR and CDR2 is FQNEAQ (reference sequence). With V trimmed by 3 bases and J by 6 bases, 8 bases remained unmatched. Findings and limits, study-wide: GvH clones detected in recipient marrow included some appearing first in ileum or blood. Some patients had graft-donor T cell macrochimerism, and their allografts showed high graft-versus-host to host-versus-graft clonal ratios.

This clone was seen once. What it recognizes is unknown. Sequenced material: unstimulated CD4+ T cells sorted from spleen or lymph node cells, taken before intestinal transplant. The rearrangement links TRBV7-9 to TRBJ2-1, with 13 bases identical to TRBD2. This clonotype was sampled from a human donor who received an intestinal transplant. The CDR3 nucleotides are TGTGCCAGCAGCTTCCCGGGACTAGCGGGATTCGGCAATGAGCAGTTCTTC. Translating gives CASSFPGLAGFGNEQFF.